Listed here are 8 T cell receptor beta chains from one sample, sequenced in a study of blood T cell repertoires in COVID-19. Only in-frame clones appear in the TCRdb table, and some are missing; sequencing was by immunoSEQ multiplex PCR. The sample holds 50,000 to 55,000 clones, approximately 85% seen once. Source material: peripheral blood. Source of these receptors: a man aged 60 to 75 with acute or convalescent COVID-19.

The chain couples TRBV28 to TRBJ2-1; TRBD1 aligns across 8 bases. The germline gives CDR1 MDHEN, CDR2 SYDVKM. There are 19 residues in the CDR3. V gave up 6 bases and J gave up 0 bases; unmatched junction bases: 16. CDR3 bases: TGTGCCAGCAGCCAGATACAGGGGGGCGGATGGAGCTCCTACAATGAGCAGTTCTTC. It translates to CASSQIQGGGWSSYNEQFF.

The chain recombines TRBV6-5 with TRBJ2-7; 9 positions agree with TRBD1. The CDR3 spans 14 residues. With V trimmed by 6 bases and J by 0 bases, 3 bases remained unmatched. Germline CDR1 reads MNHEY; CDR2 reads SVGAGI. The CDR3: CASRGTGISYEQYF. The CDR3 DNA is TGTGCCAGCAGAGGGACAGGGATCTCCTACGAGCAGTACTTC.

In nucleotides, the CDR3 is TGCGCCAGCAGCTGGGGACTAGCGGGAGGGGAGACCCAGTACTTC. Translation gives CASSWGLAGGETQYF. V is TRBV5-1 and J is TRBJ2-5; 16 bases map to TRBD2. The CDR3 extends over 15 amino acids. Germline V CDR1 and CDR2: SGHRS, YFSETQ. The trim removed 3 bases at V and 5 bases at J, leaving 1 base unmatched. Filled out from reference TRBV5-1 and TRBJ2-5, the complete variable domain reads KAGVTQTPRYLIKTRGQQVTLSCSPISGHRSVSWYQQTPGQGLQFLFEYFSETQRNKGNFPGRFSGRQFSNSRSEMNVSTLELGDSALYLCASSWGLAGGETQYFGPGTRLLVL.

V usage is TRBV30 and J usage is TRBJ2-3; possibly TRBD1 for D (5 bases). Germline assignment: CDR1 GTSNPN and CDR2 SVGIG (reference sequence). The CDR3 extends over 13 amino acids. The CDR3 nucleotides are TGTGCTCTCCGACAGCCTAGCACAGATACGCAGTATTTT. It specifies CALRQPSTDTQYF. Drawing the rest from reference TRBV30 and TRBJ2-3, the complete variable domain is SQTIHQWPATLVQPVGSPLSLECTVEGTSNPNLYWYRQAAGRGLQLLFYSVGIGQISSEVPQNLSASRPQDRQFILSSKKLLLSDSGFYLCALRQPSTDTQYFGPGTRLTVL.

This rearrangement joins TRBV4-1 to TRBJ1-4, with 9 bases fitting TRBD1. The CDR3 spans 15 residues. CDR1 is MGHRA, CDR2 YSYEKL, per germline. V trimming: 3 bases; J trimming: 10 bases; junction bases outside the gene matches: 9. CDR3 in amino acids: CASSQVPGQGRKLFF. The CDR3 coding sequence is TGCGCCAGCAGCCAGGTCCCGGGACAGGGTCGAAAACTGTTTTTT.

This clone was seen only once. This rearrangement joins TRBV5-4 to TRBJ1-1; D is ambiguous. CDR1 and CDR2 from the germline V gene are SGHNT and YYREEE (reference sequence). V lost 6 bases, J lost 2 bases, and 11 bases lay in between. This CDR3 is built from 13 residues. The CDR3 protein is CASNMGTNTEAFF. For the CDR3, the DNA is TGTGCCAGCAACATGGGCACCAACACTGAAGCTTTCTTT.

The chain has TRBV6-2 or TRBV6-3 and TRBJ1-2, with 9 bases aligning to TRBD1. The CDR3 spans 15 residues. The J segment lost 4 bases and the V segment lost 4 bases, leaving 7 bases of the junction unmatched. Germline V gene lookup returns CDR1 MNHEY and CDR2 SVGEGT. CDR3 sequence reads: CASSSQGAISYGYTF. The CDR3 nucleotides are TGTGCCAGCAGTTCACAGGGGGCGATTAGCTATGGCTACACCTTC.

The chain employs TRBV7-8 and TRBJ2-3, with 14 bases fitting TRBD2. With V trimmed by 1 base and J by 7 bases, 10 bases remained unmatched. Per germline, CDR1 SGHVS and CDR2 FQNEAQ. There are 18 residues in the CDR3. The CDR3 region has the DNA TGTGCCAGCAGCTTAGGGGGCCGACTAGCGGGAGGGCCGCATACGCAGTATTTT. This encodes CASSLGGRLAGGPHTQYF.